These 26 T cell receptor beta chains originate from one sample sequenced in a study of post-analysis software for immune sequencing data. Findings and limits, study-wide: The study found TRBV5-6, TRBV5-1 and TRBV20-1 among about five TRBV segments more frequent in patients than controls.

Unique molecular identifiers were carried by the TCR beta cDNA libraries. TCRdb reprocessed the PCR reads with MiXCR, giving one entry per CDR3 protein. The repertoire has about 170,000 distinct CDR3 sequences, roughly 31% of them found once; the top ten carry 1.5%. Their antigens remain unidentified. The sample comprised blood. The receptors stem from a girl aged 5 to 17 with multiple sclerosis.

The table lists this clonotype with a few counts. V is TRBV12-3 or TRBV12-4 and J is TRBJ1-1; 7 bases are a match to TRBD1. The trim removed 8 bases at V and 0 bases at J, leaving 6 bases unmatched. This CDR3 contains 14 residues. The CDR3 DNA follows: TGTGCCAGCTCCCCCGGACAGGTGAACACTGAAGCTTTCTTT. Protein product: CASSPGQVNTEAFF.

This sequence joins TRBV12-3 or TRBV12-4 and TRBJ1-1, with D unclear. CDR3 length: 12 amino acids. V dropped 5 bases and J dropped 8 bases, with 12 bases sitting between them. CDR3 amino acids: CASSPNSREAFF. As DNA, the CDR3 is TGTGCCAGCAGTCCAAACTCAAGAGAAGCTTTCTTT.

This clonotype has ten or more counts. This chain joins TRBV4-2 and TRBJ2-7; D tentatively reads TRBD1 or TRBD2 (6 bases each). With 4 bases removed from V and 5 bases from J, the gap between germline ends came to 18 bases. CDR3 length: 15 amino acids. Germline CDR1 LGHNA, CDR2 YNFKEQ. The CDR3 nucleotides are TGTGCCAGCAGCCCTAAGGGGGGCATATTCCACGAGCAGTACTTC. Protein sequence: CASSPKGGIFHEQYF.

This clonotype was seen at least ten times. V usage is TRBV20-1 and J usage is TRBJ2-3; D call uncertain. Germline values: CDR1 DFQATT, CDR2 SNEGSKA (reference sequence). With 1 base removed from V and 2 bases from J, the gap between germline ends came to 10 bases. The CDR3 is made up of 14 amino acids. The CDR3 DNA is TGCAGTGCTAGAGCAGGCGCCCACACAGATACGCAGTATTTT. Encoded protein: CSARAGAHTDTQYF.

With respect to this clonotype: A junction boundary mismatches the germline segment, possibly from a read error. The J gene is TRBJ1-2, the V gene TRBV5-6; D is unclear. The CDR3 covers 14 residues. Germline V gene lookup returns CDR1 SGHDT and CDR2 YYEEEE. This chain's CDR3 is CASGWRPGNYSYTF. CDR3 nucleotides: TGTGCCAGCGGCTGGAGGCCCGGTAACTATAGCTACACCTTC.

In the case of this clonotype: This could be a read error, since a much larger clone is one nucleotide away. The chain links TRBV10-3 to TRBJ1-2, with TRBD1 matching over 9 bases. CDR1 is ENHRY, CDR2 SYGVKD, per germline. The CDR3 is made up of 16 amino acids. V was pared by 4 bases and J by 4 bases, with 10 bases of the junction left unmatched. CDR3 residues: CAISVSYRGPLYGYTF. The CDR3 bases are TGTGCCATCAGTGTGTCCTACAGGGGGCCCCTCTATGGCTACACCTTC.

This clonotype was picked up many times. V and J are TRBV20-1 and TRBJ2-1; the D is unclear. CDR3 length: 14 amino acids. Germline V gives CDR1 DFQATT, CDR2 SNEGSKA (reference sequence). Trimming took off 8 bases at V and 4 bases at J, with 18 bases between the two ends. CDR3 coding DNA: TGCAGTCCCGGACCTGAAGGTCGATACAATGAGCAGTTCTTC. This translates into CSPGPEGRYNEQFF.

This clonotype was observed many times. The V and J genes are TRBV12-3 or TRBV12-4 and TRBJ2-1; TRBD2 agrees at 7 bases. CDR3 length: 13 residues. The V segment lost 5 bases and the J segment 2 bases; nucleotides outside the gene matches: 0. CDR3 DNA: TGTGCCAGCAGTAGCGGGGCCTACAATGAGCAGTTCTTC. Translation gives CASSSGAYNEQFF.

J is TRBJ2-4 and V is TRBV12-3 or TRBV12-4; 11 nucleotides agree with TRBD2. The CDR3 extends over 18 amino acids. V dropped 6 bases and J dropped 0; count of bases not matched to a gene: 10. CDR3 sequence: CASSQGGLAELAKNIQYF. For the CDR3, the DNA is TGTGCCAGCAGCCAAGGGGGACTAGCGGAACTAGCCAAAAACATTCAGTACTTC.

In its sample, this clonotype was seen a few times. V is TRBV5-1 and J is TRBJ1-1; 7 nucleotides agree with TRBD1. V shed 3 bases, J shed 4 bases, and the junction held 6 bases outside the gene matches. The V gene's germline CDR1 is SGHRS and CDR2 YFSETQ. This CDR3 spans 14 amino acids. The CDR3 DNA sequence: TGCGCCAGCAGCTCGGACAGGAGGACCACTGAAGCTTTCTTT. Its protein is CASSSDRRTTEAFF.

With respect to this clonotype: A much more abundant neighbour one base away suggests this may be a read error. The chain combines TRBV7-2 with TRBJ2-4; D not certain. The germline V and J ends were trimmed by 0 bases and 15 bases, with 15 bases remaining between them. CDR1 and CDR2 from the germline V gene are SGHTA and FQGNSA. CDR3 length equals 13 residues. CDR3 in amino acids: CASSLATVYERYF. The DNA of the CDR3 is TGTGCCAGCAGCTTAGCTACCGTCTACGAGCGGTACTTC.

This clonotype has more than one count but fewer than ten. The chain employs TRBV20-1 and TRBJ2-7, with 9 positions matching TRBD1. Trimming at V came to 5 bases and at J to 7 bases, leaving 9 bases not matched to a gene. Per the germline V gene, CDR1 is DFQATT and CDR2 is SNEGSKA (reference sequence). The CDR3 has 13 residues. The CDR3 nucleotides are TGCAGTGCTCATTCCGGGACAGGGAGGGAGCAGTACTTC. Encoded protein: CSAHSGTGREQYF.

Note on this clonotype: Just one base apart from a much larger clone, this may be a read error. The gene calls are TRBV5-5 and TRBJ2-6, with D maybe TRBD1 (5 bases). The germline V gene encodes CDR1 SGHKS and CDR2 YYEKEE (reference sequence). This CDR3 region has 15 residues. The CDR3 reads CASSLGPSGANVLAF. The CDR3 nucleotides are TGTGCCAGCAGCTTGGGTCCCTCTGGGGCCAACGTCCTGGCTTTC.

The rearrangement links TRBV20-1 to TRBJ2-7; D might be TRBD1 (5 bases). Germline CDR1 and CDR2: DFQATT and SNEGSKA (reference sequence). Trimming took off 5 bases at V and 7 bases at J, with 12 bases between the two ends. The CDR3 is 11 residues long. The DNA of the CDR3 is TGCAGTGCTCGACAGTACAATGAGCAGTACTTC. This translates into CSARQYNEQYF.

V is TRBV20-1 and J is TRBJ2-4; TRBD2 aligns across 12 bases. The CDR3 consists of 18 residues. Looked up from germline, CDR1 is DFQATT and CDR2 is SNEGSKA (reference sequence). V lost 4 bases, J lost 0 bases, and 10 bases stayed unmatched. CDR3 protein: CSAKRGLAGGLAKNIQYF. CDR3 bases: TGCAGTGCTAAGAGAGGGCTAGCGGGGGGGCTAGCCAAAAACATTCAGTACTTC.

The chain uses TRBV12-3 or TRBV12-4 and TRBJ2-2; D is possibly TRBD2 (5 bases). The CDR3 totals 12 residues. Trimming cost V 1 base and J 13 bases, with 10 bases left between them. The CDR3 DNA follows: TGTGCCAGCAGTTTAGAGAGGGAGCGGCTGTTTTTT. Its protein is CASSLERERLFF.

This clonotype was seen only a few times. The chain uses TRBV6-2 or TRBV6-3 and TRBJ1-1; tentative D call: TRBD1 (6 bases). The germline V and J ends were trimmed by 6 bases and 2 bases, with 16 bases remaining between them. Germline values: CDR1 MNHEY, CDR2 SVGEGT. The CDR3 is 15 residues long. The CDR3 DNA follows: TGTGCCAGCAGAAGCCAACAGGGAGTCAACACTGAAGCTTTCTTT. Encoded protein: CASRSQQGVNTEAFF.

The V and J genes are TRBV20-1 and TRBJ2-1; a possible D gene is TRBD2 (5 bases). In germline, CDR1 is DFQATT, CDR2 SNEGSKA (reference sequence). Trimming removed 3 bases from V and 3 bases from J, with 15 bases in between. The CDR3 is made up of 15 amino acids. The CDR3, as DNA: TGCAGTGCTAGCGGCGCGGGCCTCTTCTACAATGAGCAGTTCTTC. It encodes CSASGAGLFYNEQFF.

This clonotype was seen repeatedly, ten times or more. This chain uses TRBV11-2 with TRBJ2-7; D may be TRBD2 (7 bases). This CDR3 spans 16 amino acids. Germline V gene data show CDR1 as SGHAT and CDR2 as FQNNGV. Between the trimmed V and J ends, which lost 0 bases and 0 bases, there was a span of 12 bases. In DNA form, the CDR3 reads TGTGCCAGCAGCTTAGATGGGGGGGCCAGCTCCTACGAGCAGTACTTC. Translated: CASSLDGGASSYEQYF.

This clonotype was seen a handful of times. CDR3 amino acids: CASSLVPGQGANEQFF. CDR3 DNA sequence: TGTGCCAGCAGCTTAGTGCCCGGACAGGGGGCCAATGAGCAGTTCTTC. J is TRBJ2-1 and V is TRBV7-8, with 11 nucleotides matching TRBD1. With 1 base clipped from V and 6 bases from J, the junction kept 5 bases outside the gene matches. This CDR3 is 16 amino acids long. The germline CDR1 and CDR2 sequences are SGHVS and FQNEAQ.

Note on this clonotype: A read error is possible here, since a much larger clone lies one base away. The gene calls are TRBV12-3 or TRBV12-4 and TRBJ2-7; TRBD1 is a possible D gene (6 bases). The end of the DNA fits TRBJ2-5 better, so the J call may be wrong. This CDR3 has 16 amino acids. The CDR3 nucleotides read TGTGCCAGCAGCCCCCCCGCGGCAGGGGTTAGGGAGACCCAGTACTTC. Amino acid sequence: CASSPPAAGVRETQYF.

In regard to this clonotype: This may be a read error: a much more frequent sequence differs by one nucleotide. The CDR3 DNA sequence: TGTGCCGGCAGCCAACAGACTAGCGGCCAAGAGACCCAGTACTTC. It codes for CAGSQQTSGQETQYF. The chain is built from TRBV4-2 and TRBJ2-5; TRBD2 aligns across 9 bases. The CDR3 totals 15 residues. In germline, CDR1 is LGHNA, CDR2 YNFKEQ.

In its sample, this clonotype was seen many times. V and J are TRBV20-1 and TRBJ2-3; tentatively, D is TRBD2 (6 bases). There are 15 residues in the CDR3. Germline lookup yields CDR1 DFQATT and CDR2 SNEGSKA (reference sequence). The V gene lost 3 bases and the J gene lost 6 bases, with 19 bases spanning the gap. The CDR3 nucleotides are TGCAGTGCTAGTATCCGGGACTTATCAGAGGATACGCAGTATTTT. Translation: CSASIRDLSEDTQYF.

This clonotype was recorded a few times. This rearrangement joins TRBV6-2 or TRBV6-3 to TRBJ2-3; perhaps D is TRBD1 or TRBD2 (5 bases each). Trimming left V 7 bases short and J 2 bases short, with 25 bases between. This CDR3 has 18 amino acids. Germline V gives CDR1 MNHEY, CDR2 SVGEGT. CDR3 region: CASTSRGSYGTFTDTQYF. The CDR3, as DNA: TGTGCCAGCACTTCCCGTGGCTCTTATGGGACCTTCACAGATACGCAGTATTTT.

The chain is built from TRBV5-1 and TRBJ2-1; 14 nucleotides line up with TRBD2. The CDR3 runs to 19 residues. The junction had 14 bases not matched to a gene; V was cut back by 5 bases and J by 4 bases. Germline V CDR1 and CDR2: SGHRS, YFSETQ. The CDR3 is CASRRTGETSGREYNEQFF. The CDR3 nucleotides read TGCGCCAGCAGACGGACAGGCGAGACTAGCGGGAGGGAATACAATGAGCAGTTCTTC.

The chain couples TRBV29-1 to TRBJ1-4; 9 bases agree with TRBD1. Germline loops: CDR1 SQVTM, CDR2 ANQGSEA. Germline trimming cut 7 bases from V and 8 bases from J; bases unmatched to any gene: 11. This CDR3 is 14 amino acids long. The CDR3 reads CSAGAGTGHEKLFF. The CDR3 bases are TGCAGCGCAGGGGCCGGGACAGGGCACGAAAAACTGTTTTTT.